This TCR beta chain was captured in a study of siplizumab effects on memory and regulatory T cells. The CDR3 length is 14 residues. Germline CDR1 is SGHNT and CDR2 is YYREEE (reference sequence). V was trimmed by 4 bases and J by 2 bases, leaving 12 bases between them. Some clones are missing from TCRdb's copy, which holds only in-frame ones; the method was immunoSEQ multiplex PCR. The sample includes 100,000 to 120,000 clones, roughly 92% seen only once; the top ten take roughly 1.4%. This chain uses TRBV5-4 with TRBJ2-5; possible D gene TRBD2, 6 bases. Sample: CD4+ T cells sorted from blood. This clonotype was sampled from a human donor in good health. CDR3 in amino acids: CASSPGLIQETQYF. CDR3 bases: TGTGCCAGCAGCCCGGGACTCATACAAGAGACCCAGTACTTC.